This T cell receptor beta chain was recovered during a study of T cells in localized non-small cell lung cancer. General study results and limits: Sequencing, confined to only one tumor region, leaves heterogeneity possible. Adjacent lung held a median roughly 50 of the top 100 tumor clones. T cell clonality was highest in uninvolved adjacent lung, above tumor.

Here immunoSEQ multiplex PCR was the method, and the copy in TCRdb shows in-frame clones only, minus some. This table has tens of thousands of clones, 87% appearing once. As concerns this clone: Its target is not known.

This TCR came from a man aged 40 to 70 with stage I squamous cell lung carcinoma. The sample in question was peripheral blood, obtained before any cancer treatment.

CDR3 sequence reads: CASSLGGQGLTGELFF. CDR3 nucleotide sequence: TGTGCCAGCAGCCTTGGGGGACAGGGTTTAACCGGGGAGCTGTTTTTT. The gene calls are TRBV5-4 and TRBJ2-2; 9 nucleotides match TRBD1. Trimming at V came to 4 bases and at J to 5 bases, leaving 9 bases not matched to a gene. In germline, CDR1 is SGHNT, CDR2 YYREEE (reference sequence). CDR3 size: 16 residues.